This TCR beta chain was profiled in a study of T-cell memory formation after mild COVID-19. One entry per CDR3 protein results from TCRdb running MiXCR on the 5' RACE reads. In the table there are 200,000 or so distinct CDR3 sequences, just over 9.5% of which are singletons. V was cut by 2 bases and J by 4 bases, with 14 bases left in between. Germline V CDR1 and CDR2: SEHNR, FQNEAQ (reference sequence). This CDR3 region has 15 residues. The receptor comes from a man younger than 35 who had mild COVID-19 (a few samples of this study predate the infection). Cell type and time point are not known. The chain uses TRBV7-9 and TRBJ1-1; no reliable D call. Sequencing input: PBMCs or a T cell subset sorted from them (not recorded which). CDR3 region: CASSLSVGVVTEAFF. The CDR3 coding sequence is TGTGCCAGCAGCTTATCCGTCGGGGTGGTCACTGAAGCTTTCTTT. Full variable domain (remainder filled in from reference TRBV7-9 and TRBJ1-1): DTGVSQNPRHKITKRGQNVTFRCDPISEHNRLYWYRQTLGQGPEFLTYFQNEAQLEKSRLLSDRFSAERPKGSFSTLEIQRTEQGDSAMYLCASSLSVGVVTEAFFGQGTRLTVV.